A single sample gave rise to the 21 T cell receptor beta chains below, sequenced in a study of regulatory T cells in long-lasting Graves disease. The time point is: newly diagnosed GD, antithyroid drugs for less than 3 months. The authors made the TCR library using RNA they extracted from PBMCs. iRepertoire HTBI primers and Arm-PCR of CDR3 regions built TCR beta libraries. TCRdb reprocessed the multiplex PCR reads via MiXCR and lists one record per CDR3 protein. The table has roughly 430,000 distinct CDR3 sequences, roughly 15% seen once. A further study also used this sample, focusing on T cells in Graves' hyperthyroidism and ophthalmopathy.

The sample consisted of peripheral blood mononuclear cells (PBMCs), taken at new diagnosis, from a patient treated with antithyroid drugs. Receptors originate from a woman in her twenties or thirties with Graves disease.

This chain uses TRBV5-1 with TRBJ1-1, with 7 bases fitting TRBD1. V was clipped by 4 bases and J by 1 base; unmatched bases: 7. Germline CDR1 reads SGHRS; CDR2 reads YFSETQ. The CDR3 spans 15 residues. Here the CDR3 reads CASSLRQGSNTEAFF. The CDR3 region has the DNA TGCGCCAGCAGCCTCCGACAGGGCTCGAACACTGAAGCTTTCTTT.

The chain carries TRBV6-2 or TRBV6-3 and TRBJ2-7; 14 bases fit TRBD2. CDR1 is MNHEY and CDR2 is SVGEGT in the germline V gene. The CDR3 runs 20 residues. The V gene end was trimmed by 2 bases and the J gene end by 6 bases; junction bases not matched to a gene: 18. The CDR3 sequence is CASSYGRVQGKGLAGVEQYF. CDR3 coding DNA: TGTGCCAGCAGTTACGGCCGCGTACAGGGCAAGGGACTAGCGGGAGTCGAGCAGTACTTC.

This clonotype was observed many times. V and J are TRBV7-9 and TRBJ2-7; weak D call: TRBD2 (5 bases). V lost 5 bases, J lost 1 base, and 15 bases lay in between. From germline, CDR1 is SEHNR and CDR2 FQNEAQ (reference sequence). The CDR3 totals 15 residues. CDR3 sequence: CASSPPEAASYEQYF. DNA of the CDR3: TGTGCCAGCAGCCCACCTGAAGCGGCTTCCTACGAGCAGTACTTC.

This clonotype was seen a few times. V is TRBV5-4 and J is TRBJ2-7; maybe TRBD2 (6 bases). V lost 0 bases to trimming and J lost 0 bases, with 16 bases between them. The CDR3 covers 17 residues. The germline V gene encodes CDR1 SGHNT and CDR2 YYREEE (reference sequence). The CDR3 DNA follows: TGTGCCAGCAGCTTGGGGGGAGGCACAGCTTTCTCCTACGAGCAGTACTTC. It specifies CASSLGGGTAFSYEQYF.

This clonotype was observed at least ten times. The chain uses TRBV28 and TRBJ2-3; D not resolved. Trimming cost V 7 bases and J 2 bases, with 13 bases left between them. The CDR3 runs 14 residues. CDR1 is MDHEN and CDR2 is SYDVKM in the germline V gene. CDR3 DNA sequence: TGTGCCAGCACCCTTGGCAGGTACACAGATACGCAGTATTTT. The encoded protein is CASTLGRYTDTQYF.

There are a few counts of this clonotype. This chain joins TRBV5-1 and TRBJ1-4, with D tentatively TRBD1 (5 bases). Trimming stripped 4 bases from V and 6 bases from J, with 10 bases between. The germline V gene encodes CDR1 SGHRS and CDR2 YFSETQ. CDR3 length equals 13 residues. This chain's CDR3 is CASSGGGDEKLFF. The CDR3 DNA reads as TGCGCCAGCAGCGGGGGAGGGGATGAAAAACTGTTTTTT.

At least ten counts were recorded for this clonotype. The J gene is TRBJ2-1, the V gene TRBV7-9, with 12 bases aligning to TRBD2. Germline values: CDR1 SEHNR, CDR2 FQNEAQ (reference sequence). V was clipped by 4 bases and J by 7 bases; unmatched bases: 11. The CDR3 covers 17 residues. As DNA, the CDR3 is TGTGCCAGCAGCTCCCCGGCGACTAGCGGGAGTGTGAATGAGCAGTTCTTC. It specifies CASSSPATSGSVNEQFF.

The rearrangement links TRBV20-1 to TRBJ2-7, with TRBD2 identical over 8 bases. V lost 3 bases, J lost 3 bases, and 7 bases stayed unmatched. CDR1 is DFQATT, CDR2 SNEGSKA, per germline (reference sequence). The CDR3 runs 14 residues. The CDR3 loop is CSASGLALGYEQYF. The DNA of the CDR3 is TGCAGTGCTAGCGGACTAGCTTTGGGCTACGAGCAGTACTTC.

This clonotype was recorded many times. This chain links TRBV11-2 with TRBJ2-1; the D call may be TRBD1 or TRBD2 (5 bases each). Deletions cut 7 bases from V and 7 bases from J, with 17 bases between. CDR3 length equals 14 residues. Looked up from germline, CDR1 is SGHAT and CDR2 is FQNNGV. The CDR3 coding sequence is TGTGCCAGCACTCGGGACGCTACATGGAATGAGCAGTTCTTC. It translates to CASTRDATWNEQFF.

The V call is TRBV7-9, the J call TRBJ1-1, with TRBD1 matching over 10 bases. J gave up 7 bases and V 7 bases, and 15 bases lay outside the gene matches. Germline V gene sequence: CDR1 SEHNR, CDR2 FQNEAQ (reference sequence). The CDR3 runs to 16 residues. The CDR3 loop is CASNPGQGFSGGEAFF. As DNA, the CDR3 is TGTGCCAGCAACCCGGGACAGGGGTTTTCAGGTGGTGAAGCTTTCTTT.

This clonotype was seen at least ten times. This chain joins TRBV20-1 and TRBJ2-1; D is ambiguous. CDR3 length: 14 residues. Germline V lookup: CDR1 DFQATT, CDR2 SNEGSKA (reference sequence). Trimming cost V 5 bases and J 6 bases, with 17 bases left between them. The CDR3 DNA sequence: TGCAGTGCTCTATCCCCCCCCAGATCCAATGAGCAGTTCTTC. Encoded protein: CSALSPPRSNEQFF.

The V and J genes are TRBV19 and TRBJ2-5, with a possible D match to TRBD1 (6 bases). CDR1 is LNHDA, CDR2 SQIVND, per germline (reference sequence). This CDR3 has 14 residues. V was clipped by 3 bases and J by 5 bases, with 13 bases between them. The CDR3 region is CASSITGLGETQYF. CDR3 bases: TGTGCCAGTAGTATCACAGGGTTAGGGGAGACCCAGTACTTC.

The chain combines TRBV7-3 with TRBJ2-1, with 9 bases aligning to TRBD2. CDR1 SGHTA and CDR2 FQGTGA come from the germline V gene. This CDR3 contains 13 residues. V lost 5 bases to trimming and J lost 9 bases; unmatched junction nucleotides: 5. DNA for the CDR3: TGTGCCAGCAGCAGACAGCGGGAGGCTGAGCAGTTCTTC. Translated, it gives CASSRQREAEQFF.

Of note for this clonotype: A single base separates this from a much larger clone, so it may be a read error. This sequence joins TRBV6-1 and TRBJ2-1; 11 bases line up with TRBD1. This CDR3 is 18 amino acids long. Germline CDR1 is MNHNS and CDR2 is SASEGT. The CDR3 sequence: CASSLGQGGTYSYDEQFF. The DNA of the CDR3 is TGTGCCAGCAGCCTGGGACAGGGGGGCACGTACTCCTACGATGAGCAGTTCTTC.

In DNA, the CDR3 is TGTGCCAGCAGCTTTTATACTAGCGGGACAAAAAACATTCAGTACTTC. Its translation is CASSFYTSGTKNIQYF. This sequence joins TRBV7-9 and TRBJ2-4; 10 nucleotides agree with TRBD2. CDR3 length: 16 residues. Germline CDR1 reads SEHNR; CDR2 reads FQNEAQ (reference sequence). V was pared by 3 bases and J by 4 bases, with 6 bases of the junction left unmatched. The full variable domain, in which reference TRBV7-9 and TRBJ2-4 provide the parts outside the CDR3, is DTGVSQNPRHKITKRGQNVTFRCDPISEHNRLYWYRQTLGQGPEFLTYFQNEAQLEKSRLLSDRFSAERPKGSFSTLEIQRTEQGDSAMYLCASSFYTSGTKNIQYFGAGTRLSVL.

Worth noting for this clonotype: Germline is not matched at one junction end, which may reflect a read error. The V and J genes are TRBV19 and TRBJ2-3, with 10 positions matching TRBD2. TRBJ2-1 matches the DNA end more closely, so the J call is doubtful. There are 19 residues in the CDR3. The germline V gene encodes CDR1 LNHDA and CDR2 SQIVND (reference sequence). The CDR3 region has the DNA TGTGCCAGTAGTATCGGGCTAGCGGGAGTCATTCTCGAAATAAATGGGCAGTTCTTC. Translating it yields CASSIGLAGVILEINGQFF.

This clonotype was seen many times. CDR3 sequence (DNA): TGTGCCAGCAGCTCGGGACTAGCGGGAGGTTACAATGAGCAGTTCTTC. It encodes CASSSGLAGGYNEQFF. V gene TRBV5-4 combines with J gene TRBJ2-1, with 15 positions matching TRBD2. The CDR3 length is 16 residues. Looked up from germline, CDR1 is SGHNT and CDR2 is YYREEE (reference sequence). The trim removed 3 bases at V and 4 bases at J, leaving 2 bases unmatched.

The sample holds many counts of this clonotype. A read error may account for a junction end that differs from germline. The gene calls are TRBV10-1 and TRBJ1-1, with D perhaps TRBD1 (6 bases). This CDR3 contains 13 residues. The V gene's germline CDR1 is WNHNN and CDR2 SYGVQD (reference sequence). The CDR3 nucleotides are TGCGCCAGCAGTGACTTAGTTGGGACACCCCCGATTTTT. It specifies CASSDLVGTPPIF.

There are many counts of this clonotype. The V gene is TRBV30, the J gene TRBJ1-1; D is unclear. The length of the CDR3 is 12 residues. Trimming took off 3 bases at V and 5 bases at J, with 10 bases between the two ends. In germline, CDR1 is GTSNPN, CDR2 SVGIG (reference sequence). The DNA for the CDR3 is TGTGCCTGGAGCATACTCCTGACTGAAGCTTTCTTT. The encoded protein is CAWSILLTEAFF.

This chain uses TRBV9 with TRBJ2-1; 8 bases are shared with TRBD2. Trimming cost V 3 bases and J 4 bases; bases outside gene matches: 6. The CDR3 loop spans 15 amino acids. The V gene's germline CDR1 is SGDLS and CDR2 YYNGEE. The CDR3 DNA is TGTGCCAGCAGCGAACGGACTAGCCGTTACAATGAGCAGTTCTTC. Translation: CASSERTSRYNEQFF.

CDR3 coding DNA: TGTGCCACCAGCCGGGGCACTGAAGCTTTCTTT. Protein: CATSRGTEAFF. The V and J genes are TRBV24-1 and TRBJ1-1; D is undetermined. Looked up from germline, CDR1 is KGHDR and CDR2 is SFDVKD. V lost 7 bases and J lost 4, with 6 bases in between. The CDR3 has 11 amino acids.